The rows below give T cell receptor beta chains drawn from one sample of a study of blood T cell repertoires in COVID-19. TCRdb keeps only in-frame clones here, not all; method: immunoSEQ multiplex PCR. The data show about 200,000 clones, with approximately 82% seen just once and about 8.1% held by the top ten. The sequencing sample was made of peripheral blood. The receptors stem from a woman between 50 and 59 years old with acute or convalescent COVID-19. Both conserved end residues are part of each CDR3. D genes are given only for firm matches. Not every row has a clone size; where given, it reads once, few, many or a size class.

>-|TRBV5-1|-|TRBJ1-6
TGCGCCAGCAGCTTGGACAGGGCCAAGAATTCACCCCTCCACTTT
CASSLDRAKNSPLHF
>-|TRBV6-2/TRBV6-3|-|TRBJ1-2
TGTGCCAGCAGTATAGGGGGATCTGTTTACGGCTACACCTTC
CASSIGGSVYGYTF
>-|TRBV12-3/TRBV12-4|TRBD1|TRBJ2-1
TGTGCCAGCAGTGAACAGGGGGCTCCCCAGGGGTTCTTC
CASSEQGAPQGFF
>-|TRBV18|-|TRBJ2-2
TGTGCCAGCTCACCACAAAGCCCATTGGTGGAGGGCACCGGGGAGCTGTTTTTT
CASSPQSPLVEGTGELFF
>-|TRBV11-2|TRBD1|TRBJ2-4
TGTGCCAGCAGCTTAGGAGTCGGGACAGGAAACATTCAGTACTTC
CASSLGVGTGNIQYF
>few|TRBV4-1|TRBD1|TRBJ1-1
TGCGCCAGCAGCCAAGAGACAGGGCGTCCTGAAGCTTTCTTT
CASSQETGRPEAFF
>-|TRBV2|TRBD1|TRBJ2-3
TGTGCCACCCACAGGGGCCGGCTAGATACGCAGTATTTT
CATHRGRLDTQYF
>-|TRBV4-2|TRBD1|TRBJ2-7
TGTGCCAGCAGCCGGGACAGGGGCGCCTACGAGCAGTACTTC
CASSRDRGAYEQYF
>-|TRBV21-1|-|TRBJ2-7
TGTGCCAGCAGCAACGTAACAGGGGCCTACGAGCAGTACTTC
CASSNVTGAYEQYF
>-|TRBV9|TRBD1|TRBJ2-7
TGTGCCAGCAGCGTAGGGGGACAGGGGAACGAGCAGTACTTC
CASSVGGQGNEQYF
>-|TRBV5-6|-|TRBJ1-2
TGTGCCAGCAGCTTGGTAGCCAGGGCTAACTATGGCTACACCTTC
CASSLVARANYGYTF
>-|TRBV18|-|TRBJ1-5
TGTGCCAGCTCACCGGGGGATCAGGGGCTTCGTGATCAGCCCCAGCATTTT
CASSPGDQGLRDQPQHF
>-|TRBV5-6|TRBD1|TRBJ1-6
TGTGCCAGCAGCTTGGGTGACAGGGGTGCTTCACCCCTCCACTTT
CASSLGDRGASPLHF
>few|TRBV10-1|-|TRBJ2-1
TGCGCCAGCAGTGATGGTACATTTGACAATGAGCAGTTCTTC
CASSDGTFDNEQFF
>-|TRBV18|TRBD1|TRBJ1-4
TGTGCCAGCTCAGTACGGACAGGTGACGAAAAACTGTTTTTT
CASSVRTGDEKLFF